Included here is one T cell receptor beta chain sequence, with context. This entry belongs to a study of cytomegalovirus exposure and HLA in healthy donors. Unrecorded immune exposures were likely, despite nominal health at sampling. Germline assignment: CDR1 SGDLS and CDR2 YYNGEE. The CDR3 length is 15 residues. V gave up 1 base and J gave up 2 bases; unmatched junction bases: 5. PCR employed 60 Vbeta and 13 Jbeta primers. Only in-frame clones appear in the TCRdb table, and some are missing; sequencing was by immunoSEQ multiplex PCR. The table includes about 160,000 clones, approximately 76% detected once.

The receptor comes from a female donor in good health and CMV-seronegative. The V and J genes are TRBV9 and TRBJ2-5; 7 bases are shared with TRBD1. Sample: PBMCs. CDR3 in amino acids: CASSVFSRGQETQYF. The CDR3 DNA reads as TGTGCCAGCAGCGTATTCTCCAGGGGGCAAGAGACCCAGTACTTC.